This passage covers 20 T cell receptor beta chains from one sample sequenced in a study of graft-versus-host responses after intestinal transplantation. The antigens these receptors bind are not known. TCRdb's table, derived via immunoSEQ multiplex PCR, lists solely in-frame clones and lacks some. The sample consists of about 41,000 clones, 90% to 95% of them appearing once. Sequenced material: unstimulated CD8+ T cells sorted from spleen or lymph node cells, taken before transplant. The receptors shown here come from a human donor who was the organ donor for an intestinal transplant.

J is TRBJ1-1 and V is TRBV7-3; D unresolved. CDR1 and CDR2 (germline): SGHTA, FQGTGA. This CDR3 region has 13 residues. The ends were cut back, 5 bases at V and 2 bases at J, with 9 bases in the middle. The CDR3 loop is CASSPSSNTEAFF. Here the CDR3 DNA reads TGTGCCAGCAGCCCCTCTTCCAACACTGAAGCTTTCTTT.

The gene calls are TRBV6-5 and TRBJ2-7; 9 bases match TRBD1. Germline V lookup: CDR1 MNHEY, CDR2 SVGAGI. This CDR3 is built from 15 residues. The V and J ends lost 4 bases and 3 bases, in that order; junction bases with no gene match: 7. The DNA of the CDR3 is TGTGCCAGCAGTTTACCGGGACAGGGAATCTACGAGCAGTACTTC. Protein: CASSLPGQGIYEQYF.

The CDR3 sequence: CASSFSPSHGRGTEAFF. In DNA, the CDR3 is TGTGCCAGCAGCTTTTCCCCCTCTCACGGGAGGGGGACTGAAGCTTTCTTT. The chain employs TRBV7-9 and TRBJ1-1, with D possibly matching TRBD1 (6 bases). The ends were cut back, 3 bases at V and 5 bases at J, with 22 bases in the middle. CDR1 SEHNR and CDR2 FQNEAQ come from the germline V gene (reference sequence). The CDR3 consists of 17 residues. The variable domain in full, completed from reference TRBV7-9 and TRBJ1-1, reads DTGVSQNPRHKITKRGQNVTFRCDPISEHNRLYWYRQTLGQGPEFLTYFQNEAQLEKSRLLSDRFSAERPKGSFSTLEIQRTEQGDSAMYLCASSFSPSHGRGTEAFFGQGTRLTVV.

The chain recombines TRBV7-2 with TRBJ2-7; 7 bases match TRBD1. The CDR3 has 17 residues. The germline gives CDR1 SGHTA, CDR2 FQGNSA. V lost 1 base and J lost 2; bases outside the gene matches: 11. The CDR3 here is CASSLVVGGERTYEQYF. CDR3 sequence (DNA): TGTGCCAGCAGCTTAGTAGTAGGGGGCGAAAGGACCTACGAGCAGTACTTC. Using reference TRBV7-2 and TRBJ2-7 for the parts outside the CDR3, the full variable domain is GAGVSQSPSNKVTEKGKDVELRCDPISGHTALYWYRQSLGQGLEFLIYFQGNSAPDKSGLPSDRFSAERTGGSVSTLTIQRTQQEDSAVYLCASSLVVGGERTYEQYFGPGTRLTVT.

The chain's CDR3 is CASRRTFSNQPQHF. The DNA for the CDR3 is TGTGCCAGTAGGAGGACGTTTAGCAATCAGCCCCAGCATTTT. V is TRBV6-1 and J is TRBJ1-5; D is ambiguous. The CDR3 covers 14 residues. V dropped 9 bases and J dropped 0 bases, with 12 bases sitting between them. Looked up from germline, CDR1 is MNHNS and CDR2 is SASEGT.

V and J are TRBV6-5 and TRBJ2-3, with D possibly TRBD1 on 6 matching bases. The CDR3 sequence is 15 residues long. Germline assignment: CDR1 MNHEY and CDR2 SVGAGI. Trimming left V 2 bases short and J 3 bases short, with 12 bases between. DNA of the CDR3: TGTGCCAGCAGTTACCAACAGGGTAGGACAGATACGCAGTATTTT. Translating gives CASSYQQGRTDTQYF.

V is TRBV2 and J is TRBJ1-2, with D perhaps matching TRBD1 (6 bases). V lost 2 bases and J 4 bases, leaving 14 bases between the germline ends. In germline, CDR1 is SNHLY, CDR2 FYNNEI. The CDR3 length is 15 residues. The CDR3 sequence is CASSESGGLSYGYTF. The CDR3 region has the DNA TGTGCCAGCAGTGAAAGCGGGGGGCTGAGCTATGGCTACACCTTC.

V is TRBV27 and J is TRBJ2-7; TRBD1 is a possible D gene (6 bases). Germline CDR1 reads MNHEY; CDR2 reads SMNVEV (reference sequence). V lost 2 bases, J lost 0 bases, and 17 bases lay in between. This CDR3 contains 17 residues. In DNA, the CDR3 is TGTGCCAGCAGTTTACTCACCCCAACAGGGCCCTCCTACGAGCAGTACTTC. This encodes CASSLLTPTGPSYEQYF.

This clone was recorded only once. This chain uses TRBV19 with TRBJ2-6; unclear D gene. V was cut by 5 bases and J by 6 bases, with 17 bases left in between. There are 16 residues in the CDR3. Germline V gives CDR1 LNHDA, CDR2 SQIVND (reference sequence). CDR3 DNA sequence: TGTGCCAGTAGTTTCCGCCGTGGCTCGGAGGCCAACGTCCTGACTTTC. This gives the protein CASSFRRGSEANVLTF.

The gene calls are TRBV29-1 and TRBJ2-5; TRBD2 matches at 10 bases. The CDR3 extends over 14 amino acids. CDR1 is SQVTM, CDR2 ANQGSEA, per germline. V was clipped by 2 bases and J by 4 bases; unmatched bases: 4. The CDR3 spells CSVELAGGPETQYF. The CDR3, as DNA: TGCAGCGTTGAATTAGCGGGGGGCCCAGAGACCCAGTACTTC.

This chain uses TRBV2 with TRBJ2-5; D perhaps matches TRBD2 (6 bases). Germline CDR1 is SNHLY and CDR2 is FYNNEI. With 1 base removed from V and 7 bases from J, the gap between germline ends came to 10 bases. The CDR3 loop spans 13 amino acids. In DNA form, the CDR3 reads TGTGCCAGCAGTGAAGGGACTACCACGACCCAGTACTTC. This encodes CASSEGTTTTQYF.

J is TRBJ1-1 and V is TRBV5-1; maybe TRBD1 (5 bases). The CDR3 spans 16 residues. The V gene lost 2 bases and the J gene lost 5 bases, with 19 bases spanning the gap. The germline gives CDR1 SGHRS, CDR2 YFSETQ. In DNA form, the CDR3 reads TGCGCCAGCAGCTTTGGGACCCCCGGCCCGGGGACTGAAGCTTTCTTT. It yields the protein CASSFGTPGPGTEAFF.

This rearrangement joins TRBV4-2 to TRBJ1-5; D ambiguous. In germline, CDR1 is LGHNA, CDR2 YNFKEQ. CDR3 length: 15 residues. The V and J ends lost 0 bases and 1 base respectively, with 7 bases between them. The CDR3, as DNA: TGTGCCAGCAGCCAAGAGTGGACGAGCAATCAGCCCCAGCATTTT. Amino acids: CASSQEWTSNQPQHF.

The rearrangement uses TRBV4-3 and TRBJ2-1, with a possible D match to TRBD2 (6 bases). From germline, CDR1 is LGHNA and CDR2 YSLEER. The CDR3 is made up of 16 amino acids. The V end was cut by 4 bases, the J end by 2 bases, with 15 bases between. The CDR3 here is CASSPVRLVPYNEQFF. In nucleotides, the CDR3 is TGCGCCAGCAGCCCAGTTCGACTAGTGCCCTACAATGAGCAGTTCTTC.

V and J are TRBV6-5 and TRBJ1-2; D uncertain. The germline V gene encodes CDR1 MNHEY and CDR2 SVGAGI. Trimming took 7 bases from V and 5 from J, leaving 14 bases between them. This CDR3 contains 13 residues. CDR3 in DNA: TGTGCCAGCACCACTCCCCCGTCGTATGGCTACACCTTC. Protein sequence: CASTTPPSYGYTF.

The V gene is TRBV11-2, the J gene TRBJ2-7; 8 positions match TRBD1. This CDR3 contains 14 residues. Unmatched junction bases numbered 6, after V lost 1 base and J lost 7 bases. Per the germline V gene, CDR1 is SGHAT and CDR2 is FQNNGV. The CDR3: CASSLVRGRAEQYF. The CDR3 DNA sequence: TGTGCCAGCAGCTTAGTCAGGGGGCGAGCGGAGCAGTACTTC.

This clone was observed a single time. This rearrangement joins TRBV4-3 to TRBJ1-2; D remains unclear. V lost 1 base, J lost 3 bases, and 12 bases lay in between. Germline values: CDR1 LGHNA, CDR2 YSLEER. The CDR3 has 15 residues. CDR3 bases: TGCGCCAGCAGCCAAGGTCCGTCGGATTACTATGGCTACACCTTC. Amino acids: CASSQGPSDYYGYTF.

Details on this clone: This same CDR3 is encoded by further DNA sequences in the sample. J is TRBJ1-1 and V is TRBV4-1; possible D gene TRBD1, 5 bases. CDR1 is MGHRA and CDR2 is YSYEKL in the germline V gene. Trimming cost V 4 bases and J 0 bases, with 12 bases left between them. The CDR3 contains 15 residues. The CDR3 is CASSRNRNMNTEAFF. CDR3 nucleotides: TGCGCCAGCAGCCGCAACAGGAACATGAACACTGAAGCTTTCTTT.

The genes are TRBV19 and TRBJ1-5; 8 nucleotides line up with TRBD1. The trim removed 5 bases at V and 6 bases at J, leaving 0 bases unmatched. The CDR3 is 12 amino acids. In germline, CDR1 is LNHDA, CDR2 SQIVND (reference sequence). Written as DNA, the CDR3 is TGTGCCAGTAGTCAGGGGGCTCAGCCCCAGCATTTT. This sequence encodes CASSQGAQPQHF. Together with reference TRBV19 and TRBJ1-5, the CDR3 gives the full variable domain: DGGITQSPKYLFRKEGQNVTLSCEQNLNHDAMYWYRQDPGQGLRLIYYSQIVNDFQKGDIAEGYSVSREKKESFPLTVTSAQKNPTAFYLCASSQGAQPQHFGDGTRLSIL.

This chain links TRBV19 with TRBJ2-5; 9 bases map to TRBD1. The J call may be in error: the DNA end matches TRBJ2-7 better. From germline, CDR1 is LNHDA and CDR2 SQIVND (reference sequence). The CDR3 runs 17 residues. CDR3 amino acids: CASSIASGQGSSYEQYF. The CDR3 DNA is TGTGCCAGTAGTATAGCCTCGGGACAGGGAAGCTCCTACGAGCAGTACTTC.